Presented here are 2 T cell receptor beta chains from one specimen sequenced in a study of T cells in Graves' hyperthyroidism and ophthalmopathy. Researchers took RNA transcripts and amplified the TCR beta CDR3 regions from them. RT-PCR in the first round (using the HTBI primer set) targeted the TCR CDR3. TCRdb re-derived calls from the multiplex PCR reads in MiXCR, one entry per CDR3 protein. The table records some 550,000 distinct CDR3 sequences, approximately 15% of them present only once. The material sequenced was blood. The receptors shown here come from a woman aged 40 to 49 with Graves' ophthalmopathy.

This clonotype was counted only a few times. The chain uses TRBV9 and TRBJ2-2; D is perhaps TRBD1 (6 bases). V lost 2 bases and J lost 6, with 11 bases in between. CDR1 SGDLS and CDR2 YYNGEE come from the germline V gene. CDR3 length: 14 amino acids. The DNA of the CDR3 is TGTGCCAGCAGCGTGAGGCAGGGGCCCGGGGAGCTGTTTTTT. This encodes CASSVRQGPGELFF.

J is TRBJ1-6 and V is TRBV28, with 9 bases fitting TRBD1. Germline V CDR1 and CDR2: MDHEN, SYDVKM. The V segment lost 3 bases and the J segment 9 bases; nucleotides outside the gene matches: 6. The CDR3 is made up of 15 amino acids. CDR3 sequence reads: CASSFRDRESSPLHF. Written as DNA, the CDR3 is TGTGCCAGCAGTTTTCGGGACAGGGAGAGTTCACCCCTCCACTTT.